This T cell receptor beta chain was recorded in a study of T cell repertoires in cytomegalovirus infection. Whole-study results and caveats: People with CMV and the relevant HLA were identified by cumulative public TCR beta family frequency.

MiXCR was run by TCRdb on the reads, yielding one entry per CDR3 protein. The sample lists fewer than 650,000 distinct CDR3 sequences, approximately 40% seen once, with 48% in the top ten. This clonotype has only one observation. What it recognizes is unknown. Germline V gives CDR1 SGDLS, CDR2 YYNGEE. The CDR3 is made up of 15 amino acids. V shed 1 base and J 6 bases; nucleotides not matched to a gene: 6. The sequencing here drew on cultured PBMCs, taken from culture after CMV antigen stimulation. The chain uses TRBV9 and TRBJ2-3; 9 positions agree with TRBD2. This clonotype originated in a human donor in good health (CMV status not recorded). Some clones in this sample may be carry-over from other donors' samples. CDR3 residues: CASSVSGGPRDTQYF. CDR3 DNA: TGTGCCAGCAGCGTAAGCGGGGGGCCCCGGGATACGCAGTATTTT.